The source of this T cell receptor (beta chain) is a study of blood T cell repertoires in COVID-19. Looking at the study overall: Sites across the United States, Italy and Spain contributed samples from acute and convalescent COVID-19. T cells, B-cell-depleted T cells, or PBMCs provided the cDNA or gDNA that served as material.

V gave up 2 bases and J gave up 3 bases, with 12 bases separating them. This CDR3 contains 15 residues. Germline CDR1 LGHDT, CDR2 YNNKEL (reference sequence). The authors' processing: How many nucleated cells were present was estimated from reference gene primer amplification. The repertoire was sequenced with immunoSEQ multiplex PCR; TCRdb's copy has only in-frame clones and lacks some. That table supplies the V and J calls and clone size; D and trimming were determined from the DNA. The sample shows about 95,000 clones, approximately 80% of them seen only once. The clonotype comes from a human donor in a cohort sampled during active COVID-19. The chain carries TRBV3-1 (or the pseudogene TRBV3-2) and TRBJ2-3; D might be TRBD2 (5 bases). Sequenced material: peripheral blood. The CDR3 DNA sequence: TGTGCCAGCAGCCAACTAGCAGATCTAACAGATACGCAGTATTTT. This gives the protein CASSQLADLTDTQYF.